These 18 T cell receptor beta chains were sequenced from one sample in a study of blood T cell repertoires in COVID-19. Sequencing was performed with immunoSEQ multiplex PCR; in TCRdb, only in-frame clones are kept and a portion is missing. Among under 250,000 clones, around 81% were seen once, and the ten largest hold about 4.2%. The sample was peripheral blood. These receptors came from a man aged 45-65 years with active or convalescent COVID-19.

CDR3 amino acids: CATSEGTSGGGETQYF. CDR3 nucleotide sequence: TGTGCCACCAGTGAAGGGACTAGCGGGGGAGGCGAGACCCAGTACTTC. The rearrangement links TRBV24-1 to TRBJ2-5, with 14 bases matching TRBD2. CDR1 and CDR2 (germline): KGHDR, SFDVKD. Germline trimming cut 4 bases from V and 5 bases from J; bases unmatched to any gene: 5. The CDR3 extends over 16 amino acids.

The chain recombines TRBV6-5 with TRBJ2-3; no firm D call. CDR3 size: 14 residues. Per the germline V gene, CDR1 is MNHEY and CDR2 is SVGAGI. The V end was cut by 2 bases, the J end by 11 bases, with 17 bases between. The chain's CDR3 is CASSYGVTSRQQYF. The CDR3 bases are TGTGCCAGCAGTTACGGTGTCACCTCGAGACAGCAGTATTTT.

V and J are TRBV30 and TRBJ1-3; TRBD1 matches 7 bases. V trimming: 6 bases; J trimming: 6 bases; junction bases outside the gene matches: 11. The CDR3 is made up of 14 amino acids. CDR1 GTSNPN and CDR2 SVGIG come from the germline V gene (reference sequence). As DNA, the CDR3 is TGTGCCTGTGGGTTGGCAGGGGGATCAAACACCATATATTTT. This translates into CACGLAGGSNTIYF.

This clone was counted a single time. The rearrangement joins TRBV7-2 to TRBJ1-2, with D tentatively TRBD1 (6 bases). The germline V gene encodes CDR1 SGHTA and CDR2 FQGNSA. Trimming shortened V by 1 base and J by 5 bases, and 11 bases separated the two germline ends. The length of the CDR3 is 14 residues. DNA for the CDR3: TGTGCCAGCAGCTTAGAGGCAGGGGAGTATGGCTACACCTTC. Its translation is CASSLEAGEYGYTF.

The rearrangement joins TRBV7-7 to TRBJ2-2; D possibly corresponds to TRBD1 (5 bases). Per the germline V gene, CDR1 is SSHAT and CDR2 is FNYEAQ (reference sequence). The CDR3 consists of 13 residues. Trimming removed 5 bases at V and 6 bases at J, with 10 bases between. The CDR3 is CASSLDSPGELFF. As DNA, the CDR3 is TGTGCCAGCAGCCTCGACAGCCCCGGGGAGCTGTTTTTT.

This chain uses TRBV5-4 with TRBJ2-5; 8 bases fit TRBD2. The CDR3 spans 15 residues. The germline CDR1 and CDR2 sequences are SGHNT and YYREEE (reference sequence). Germline trimming cut 4 bases from V and 5 bases from J; bases unmatched to any gene: 10. The CDR3 DNA is TGTGCCAGCAGCGGAATACTAGCGGCAGGCGAGACCCAGTACTTC. It translates to CASSGILAAGETQYF.

The chain joins TRBV7-3 to TRBJ2-1; 9 nucleotides match TRBD1. The CDR3 length is 17 residues. The V gene end was trimmed by 0 bases and the J gene end by 7 bases; junction bases not matched to a gene: 10. The germline V gene has CDR1 SGHTA and CDR2 FQGTGA. The CDR3 here is CASSLTVKGGTGNEQFF. CDR3 coding DNA: TGTGCCAGCAGCTTAACGGTTAAAGGGGGGACAGGGAATGAGCAGTTCTTC.

The chain carries TRBV6-2 or TRBV6-3 and TRBJ1-6, with D possibly matching TRBD1 (6 bases). This CDR3 region has 14 residues. In germline, CDR1 is MNHEY, CDR2 SVGEGT. V was clipped by 4 bases and J by 9 bases, with 13 bases between them. CDR3 nucleotide sequence: TGTGCCAGCAGTTCCACCGAGGGGGTTTCACCCCTCCACTTT. Residues: CASSSTEGVSPLHF.

The chain is built from TRBV5-1 and TRBJ2-3, with D perhaps TRBD2 (6 bases). Trimming left V 3 bases short and J 1 base short, with 9 bases between. Germline loops: CDR1 SGHRS, CDR2 YFSETQ. This CDR3 comprises 14 residues. The CDR3 sequence: CASSWGDGTDTQYF. CDR3 DNA sequence: TGCGCCAGCAGCTGGGGGGACGGCACAGATACGCAGTATTTT.

This chain uses TRBV5-1 with TRBJ2-3; D possibly corresponds to TRBD2 (7 bases). Germline V gene sequence: CDR1 SGHRS, CDR2 YFSETQ. This CDR3 contains 15 residues. V lost 2 bases, J lost 3 bases, and 13 bases lay in between. The CDR3, as DNA: TGCGCCAGCAGCTTACAGGGAGGGGTAACAGATACGCAGTATTTT. It translates to CASSLQGGVTDTQYF.

This chain uses TRBV30 with TRBJ1-2; tentative D call: TRBD1 (5 bases). The CDR3 is made up of 15 amino acids. Trimming removed 3 bases at V and 4 bases at J, with 18 bases between. Germline lookup yields CDR1 GTSNPN and CDR2 SVGIG (reference sequence). The CDR3, as DNA: TGTGCCTGGAGCCCCCTAGGGCAGGGAGGCTATGGCTACACCTTC. Translated: CAWSPLGQGGYGYTF.

This sequence joins TRBV6-6 and TRBJ1-2; TRBD1 is a possible D gene (5 bases). CDR3 size: 14 residues. Trimming shortened V by 0 bases and J by 7 bases, and 12 bases separated the two germline ends. Germline CDR1 reads MNHNY; CDR2 reads SVGAGI (reference sequence). CDR3 sequence (DNA): TGTGCCAGCAGTTACTCAGGAGGGGAAGGTGGCTACACCTTC. It specifies CASSYSGGEGGYTF.

This clone has a handful of counts. The V and J genes are TRBV9 and TRBJ2-1, with D possibly being TRBD1 (5 bases). The CDR3 length is 14 residues. V was pared by 0 bases and J by 7 bases, with 11 bases between. The germline gives CDR1 SGDLS, CDR2 YYNGEE. CDR3 in DNA: TGTGCCAGCAGCGTAGTAGGGGTATGGAATGAGCAGTTCTTC. Translating it yields CASSVVGVWNEQFF.

Turning to this clone: The identical CDR3 is also encoded by other nucleotide sequences in the sample. The rearrangement joins TRBV3-1 (or the pseudogene TRBV3-2) to TRBJ2-3; TRBD2 matches at 8 bases. This CDR3 region has 15 residues. Germline assignment: CDR1 LGHDT and CDR2 YNNKEL (reference sequence). Losses at the gene ends were 1 base for V and 2 bases for J; bases not matched to a gene: 2. CDR3 amino acids: CASSQAGGLTDTQYF. CDR3 nucleotide sequence: TGTGCCAGCAGCCAAGCGGGGGGGCTCACAGATACGCAGTATTTT.

The rearrangement uses TRBV25-1 and TRBJ1-1; 7 bases match TRBD1. Looked up from germline, CDR1 is MGHDK and CDR2 is SYGVNS. The trim removed 4 bases at V and 9 bases at J, leaving 11 bases unmatched. This CDR3 contains 14 residues. The CDR3 DNA is TGTGCCAGCAGTGCGTCTGGACAGGCCCAGAAAGCTTTCTTT. It is translated as CASSASGQAQKAFF.

This clone was seen only once. The chain uses TRBV9 and TRBJ2-7; possibly TRBD1 for D (7 bases). Germline values: CDR1 SGDLS, CDR2 YYNGEE. Trimming cost V 0 bases and J 6 bases, with 16 bases left between them. The CDR3 totals 15 residues. The DNA of the CDR3 is TGTGCCAGCAGCGTAGGCGGGGACAGTCTCTCCGAGCAGTACTTC. Its translation: CASSVGGDSLSEQYF. The whole variable domain, filled in from reference TRBV9 and TRBJ2-7, reads DSGVTQTPKHLITATGQRVTLRCSPRSGDLSVYWYQQSLDQGLQFLIQYYNGEERAKGNILERFSAQQFPDLHSELNLSSLELGDSALYFCASSVGGDSLSEQYFGPGTRLTVT.

This rearrangement joins TRBV5-1 to TRBJ1-1; D possibly corresponds to TRBD1 (6 bases). Germline CDR1 is SGHRS and CDR2 is YFSETQ. The CDR3 length is 11 residues. Trimming pared 6 bases from V and 11 bases from J, leaving 14 bases between. In DNA form, the CDR3 reads TGCGCCAGCACATCGGGTCAGGGGGCTTTCTTT. Its translation is CASTSGQGAFF.

In this sample, this clone turned up once. V gene TRBV9 combines with J gene TRBJ2-5; 8 nucleotides match TRBD2. CDR3 size: 16 residues. Germline CDR1 and CDR2: SGDLS and YYNGEE. J gave up 5 bases and V 0 bases, and 9 bases lay outside the gene matches. CDR3 amino acids: CASSVAGGAVGETQYF. The CDR3 DNA reads as TGTGCCAGCAGCGTAGCCGGGGGGGCTGTTGGGGAGACCCAGTACTTC. Using reference TRBV9 and TRBJ2-5 for the parts outside the CDR3, the full variable domain is DSGVTQTPKHLITATGQRVTLRCSPRSGDLSVYWYQQSLDQGLQFLIQYYNGEERAKGNILERFSAQQFPDLHSELNLSSLELGDSALYFCASSVAGGAVGETQYFGPGTRLLVL.